This TCR beta chain was recorded in a study of OX40 agonist ivuxolimab in advanced cancers. V was pared by 1 base and J by 7 bases, with 4 bases between. The CDR3 loop spans 11 amino acids. The germline CDR1 and CDR2 sequences are MNHEY and SVGAGI. Sequenced by immunoSEQ multiplex PCR; TCRdb stores in-frame clones only, minus some. Here the sample spans 70,000 to 95,000 clones, over 80% being singletons. Sequenced here: CD4+ or CD8+ T cells sorted from blood, sampled in a trial of the OX40 agonist ivuxolimab. The TCR comes from an adult with an advanced solid tumor such as melanoma, head and neck, liver or kidney cancer. This sequence joins TRBV6-5 and TRBJ1-1; no clear D. CDR3 sequence: CASSYLSEAFF. The CDR3 coding sequence is TGTGCCAGCAGTTACTTAAGTGAAGCTTTCTTT.